This T cell receptor beta chain was recovered during a study of T cell responses to AZD1222 COVID-19 vaccine. Whole-study results and caveats: Spike-spanning, vaccine-associated CD4 TCRs were dominant at 160-218 and 743-854.

Trimming cost V 0 bases and J 2 bases, with 7 bases left between them. CDR1 is SEHNR, CDR2 FQNEAQ, per germline (reference sequence). The length of the CDR3 is 14 residues. Generated by immunoSEQ multiplex PCR, the TCRdb table keeps only in-frame clones and is missing some. The sample holds about 190,000 clones; roughly 91% are singletons and the top ten take nearly 1%. Of note for this clone: Antigen: not known.

The rearrangement joins TRBV7-9 to TRBJ1-2; D is unresolved. This clonotype was obtained from an adult in good health. Sequencing was performed on peripheral blood, taken on day 0 of AZD1222 vaccination. The CDR3 spells CASSLALDNYGYTF. CDR3 coding DNA: TGTGCCAGCAGCTTAGCCCTCGACAACTATGGCTACACCTTC. Looking up the rest from reference TRBV7-9 and TRBJ1-2 gives the full variable domain: DTGVSQNPRHKITKRGQNVTFRCDPISEHNRLYWYRQTLGQGPEFLTYFQNEAQLEKSRLLSDRFSAERPKGSFSTLEIQRTEQGDSAMYLCASSLALDNYGYTFGSGTRLTVV.